The 9 T cell receptor beta chains given below trace back to one sample, sequenced in a study of blood T cell repertoires in COVID-19. Assay used: immunoSEQ multiplex PCR; TCRdb lists only in-frame clones, some missing. This sample has over 250,000 clones, with approximately 86% found just once. Source material: peripheral blood. These receptors all stem from an older woman with COVID-19, enrolled during active disease.

V gene TRBV30 combines with J gene TRBJ2-7, with TRBD1 matching 7 bases. Germline trimming cut 3 bases from V and 5 bases from J; bases unmatched to any gene: 10. CDR1 and CDR2 (germline): GTSNPN, SVGIG (reference sequence). The CDR3 covers 14 residues. Here the CDR3 DNA reads TGTGCCTGGAGGATTAAGGGGGCGAGAGACGAGCAGTACTTC. Translation gives CAWRIKGARDEQYF.

The chain is built from TRBV7-2 and TRBJ2-4, with 7 bases aligning to TRBD1. The germline CDR1 and CDR2 sequences are SGHTA and FQGNSA. V shed 0 bases and J 8 bases; nucleotides not matched to a gene: 4. This CDR3 region has 14 residues. The CDR3 sequence is CASSLAAGGYIQYF. CDR3 nucleotide sequence: TGTGCCAGCAGCTTAGCGGCAGGGGGATACATTCAGTACTTC.

The rearrangement uses TRBV10-3 and TRBJ1-2; TRBD1 agrees at 8 bases. Germline V lookup: CDR1 ENHRY, CDR2 SYGVKD. The CDR3 totals 19 residues. The ends lost 0 bases at V and 0 bases at J; junction bases unmatched: 12. DNA of the CDR3: TGTGCCATCAGTGAGTCCTTTTCTGCAGGGGGCCCACCTAACTATGGCTACACCTTC. It yields the protein CAISESFSAGGPPNYGYTF.

This clone turned up a few times. This chain uses TRBV24-1 with TRBJ1-2; the match to TRBD1 covers 9 bases. CDR3 length: 14 amino acids. V shed 4 bases, J shed 7 bases, and the junction held 6 bases outside the gene matches. Germline values: CDR1 KGHDR, CDR2 SFDVKD. This chain's CDR3 is CATSDAGQGPGYTF. Written as DNA, the CDR3 is TGTGCCACCAGTGACGCGGGACAGGGTCCTGGCTACACCTTC.

The chain links TRBV27 to TRBJ2-4; the D gene is possibly TRBD1 (5 bases). Trimming shortened V by 5 bases and J by 0 bases, and 11 bases separated the two germline ends. CDR3 length: 15 residues. Germline CDR1 and CDR2: MNHEY and SMNVEV (reference sequence). CDR3 loop: CASSPRQLAKNIQYF. CDR3 nucleotide sequence: TGTGCCAGCAGTCCTCGACAGTTAGCCAAAAACATTCAGTACTTC.

This clone has only a few counts. The chain joins TRBV28 to TRBJ1-2; 10 nucleotides agree with TRBD1. V was clipped by 5 bases and J by 8 bases; unmatched bases: 5. The CDR3 is 13 residues long. CDR1 and CDR2 from the germline V gene are MDHEN and SYDVKM. The CDR3 loop reads CASSPGTGVGYTF. DNA for the CDR3: TGTGCCAGCAGTCCCGGGACAGGGGTCGGCTACACCTTC.

This clone was detected once. The rearrangement links TRBV5-4 to TRBJ2-5; 12 bases fit TRBD1. The CDR3 sequence is 16 residues long. V dropped 4 bases and J dropped 5; count of bases not matched to a gene: 9. The germline V gene encodes CDR1 SGHNT and CDR2 YYREEE (reference sequence). The CDR3 protein is CASSTLGTGGVETQYF. Here the CDR3 DNA reads TGTGCCAGCAGCACCCTTGGGACAGGGGGCGTGGAGACCCAGTACTTC.

V and J are TRBV11-3 and TRBJ1-2, with TRBD1 identical over 8 bases. Germline V gives CDR1 SGHNT, CDR2 YENEEA. The CDR3 is 14 residues long. The trim removed 5 bases at V and 5 bases at J, leaving 7 bases unmatched. The CDR3 DNA reads TGTGCCAGCAGCCGCGGACAGGGAGGATATGGCTACACCTTC. This codes for CASSRGQGGYGYTF.

The rearrangement links TRBV28 to TRBJ2-3, with 8 nucleotides matching TRBD1. The CDR3 totals 16 residues. Germline assignment: CDR1 MDHEN and CDR2 SYDVKM. Losses at the gene ends were 7 bases for V and 1 base for J; bases not matched to a gene: 10. The CDR3 is CASTTPQGAGTDTQYF. Written as DNA, the CDR3 is TGTGCCAGCACAACCCCCCAGGGGGCTGGCACAGATACGCAGTATTTT.